This is a list of T cell receptor beta chains from one sample in a study of blood T cell repertoires in COVID-19. Method: immunoSEQ multiplex PCR; TCRdb's copy keeps in-frame clones and lacks some. This table has some 160,000 clones, 65% to 85% appearing once. Sequenced material: peripheral blood. The receptors stem from a woman at least 80 years old with acute or convalescent COVID-19. CDR3s include the opening cysteine and the closing phenylalanine or tryptophan. The order of the fields is V gene, J gene, clone size, D gene, CDR3 DNA, CDR3 protein. D genes are given only for firm matches. Expanded clones get a size class; other rows say once, few or many, or leave the size out.

V gene: TRBV7-9; J gene: TRBJ1-1; clone size: -; D gene: -; CDR3 DNA: TGTGCCAGCGCGGGAACTGAAGCTTTCTTT; CDR3 protein: CASAGTEAFF
V gene: TRBV11-2; J gene: TRBJ1-2; clone size: once; D gene: TRBD1; CDR3 DNA: TGTGCCAGCAGCTTGACAGGGGGCGGCTATGGCTACACCTTC; CDR3 protein: CASSLTGGGYGYTF
V gene: TRBV2; J gene: TRBJ1-1; clone size: -; D gene: -; CDR3 DNA: TGTGCCACCGCGGTACAGGGCGAAGCTTTCTTT; CDR3 protein: CATAVQGEAFF
V gene: TRBV19; J gene: TRBJ1-5; clone size: -; D gene: -; CDR3 DNA: TGTGCCAGTAGTATATCGGGGTTCAATCAGCCCCAGCATTTT; CDR3 protein: CASSISGFNQPQHF
V gene: TRBV18; J gene: TRBJ1-5; clone size: -; D gene: -; CDR3 DNA: TGTGCCAGCTCACCATTCGAGGGTGTGAGCAATCAGCCCCAGCATTTT; CDR3 protein: CASSPFEGVSNQPQHF
V gene: TRBV5-1; J gene: TRBJ1-1; clone size: -; D gene: -; CDR3 DNA: TGCGCCAGCAGCTTGACTGGCGGGGGAGGTGAAGCTTTCTTT; CDR3 protein: CASSLTGGGGEAFF
V gene: TRBV18; J gene: TRBJ1-2; clone size: -; D gene: -; CDR3 DNA: TGTGCCAGCTCACCAGCCAGGCCCACTTATGGCTACACCTTC; CDR3 protein: CASSPARPTYGYTF
V gene: TRBV6-5; J gene: TRBJ1-6; clone size: -; D gene: -; CDR3 DNA: TGTGCCAGCAGGGAGGGGTCCTATAATTCACCCCTCCACTTT; CDR3 protein: CASREGSYNSPLHF
V gene: TRBV28; J gene: TRBJ2-7; clone size: -; D gene: -; CDR3 DNA: TGTGCCAGCGGTGTCGGGGAGCAGTACTTC; CDR3 protein: CASGVGEQYF
V gene: TRBV2; J gene: TRBJ1-4; clone size: -; D gene: -; CDR3 DNA: TGTGCCAGCAGCGTTAATGAAAAACTGTTTTTT; CDR3 protein: CASSVNEKLFF
V gene: TRBV12-5; J gene: TRBJ2-7; clone size: -; D gene: -; CDR3 DNA: TGTGCTAGTGGTTTGTGGGACTTCCGTTCCTACGAGCAGTACTTC; CDR3 protein: CASGLWDFRSYEQYF
V gene: TRBV18; J gene: TRBJ2-7; clone size: -; D gene: TRBD2; CDR3 DNA: TGTGCCAGCTCACCTTCGACTAGCAGAGCCTACGAGCAGTACTTC; CDR3 protein: CASSPSTSRAYEQYF
V gene: TRBV28; J gene: TRBJ1-3; clone size: few; D gene: TRBD1; CDR3 DNA: TGTGCCAGCAGTTCAACCGGGACAGGGTTCGGAAACACCATATATTTT; CDR3 protein: CASSSTGTGFGNTIYF
V gene: TRBV19; J gene: TRBJ2-5; clone size: -; D gene: -; CDR3 DNA: TGTGCCAGTAGTATCCCTAGGGAGACCCAGTACTTC; CDR3 protein: CASSIPRETQYF
V gene: TRBV2; J gene: TRBJ2-3; clone size: -; D gene: -; CDR3 DNA: TGTGCCACCGGCCGGGACTCCTTCCAGGATACGCAGTATTTT; CDR3 protein: CATGRDSFQDTQYF
V gene: TRBV7-2; J gene: TRBJ2-1; clone size: -; D gene: -; CDR3 DNA: TGTGCCAGCAGCACAGCGGTGGGCTCCTACAATGAGCAGTTCTTC; CDR3 protein: CASSTAVGSYNEQFF
V gene: TRBV4-1; J gene: TRBJ2-7; clone size: -; D gene: -; CDR3 DNA: TGCGCCAGCAGCCAGGCCTGGCGGGAACCCTACGAGCAGTACTTC; CDR3 protein: CASSQAWREPYEQYF
V gene: TRBV5-4; J gene: TRBJ1-2; clone size: -; D gene: TRBD1; CDR3 DNA: TGTGCCAGCAGCTTTCCGGGACAGGCGACTTATGGCTACACCTTC; CDR3 protein: CASSFPGQATYGYTF
V gene: TRBV7-9; J gene: TRBJ1-6; clone size: -; D gene: -; CDR3 DNA: TGTGCCAGCAGCTTACGGGGGGGTAATAATTCACCCCTCCACTTT; CDR3 protein: CASSLRGGNNSPLHF
V gene: TRBV5-1; J gene: TRBJ2-7; clone size: -; D gene: TRBD1; CDR3 DNA: TGCGCCAGCAGCCCTCAGGGGGACGGAGAGCAGTACTTC; CDR3 protein: CASSPQGDGEQYF
V gene: TRBV19; J gene: TRBJ2-5; clone size: -; D gene: TRBD2; CDR3 DNA: TGTGCCAGTAGTCGCTACGGGACTAGCGGGGGAGAGACCCAGTACTTC; CDR3 protein: CASSRYGTSGGETQYF
V gene: TRBV2; J gene: TRBJ1-2; clone size: -; D gene: -; CDR3 DNA: TGTGCCAGCAGTGCTCCCAGGGAAGGCTATGGCTACACCTTC; CDR3 protein: CASSAPREGYGYTF
V gene: TRBV5-1; J gene: TRBJ2-3; clone size: -; D gene: TRBD2; CDR3 DNA: TGCGCCAGCAGCTTCGGGGCGGGAGTGGCAGATACGCAGTATTTT; CDR3 protein: CASSFGAGVADTQYF
V gene: TRBV4-2; J gene: TRBJ1-4; clone size: few; D gene: TRBD1; CDR3 DNA: TGTGCCAGCAGCCAAAACAGGGGGGCGGGTGAAAAACTGTTTTTT; CDR3 protein: CASSQNRGAGEKLFF
V gene: TRBV27; J gene: TRBJ2-1; clone size: -; D gene: TRBD1; CDR3 DNA: TGTGCCAGCAGAAGGACAGGGGGGACACCCTACAATGAGCAGTTCTTC; CDR3 protein: CASRRTGGTPYNEQFF
V gene: TRBV5-1; J gene: TRBJ2-1; clone size: -; D gene: -; CDR3 DNA: TGCGCCAGCAGCTTGGCCGACAGCCTTTACAATGAGCAGTTCTTC; CDR3 protein: CASSLADSLYNEQFF
V gene: TRBV5-4; J gene: TRBJ2-5; clone size: -; D gene: -; CDR3 DNA: TGTGCCAGCAGCCTTTCCGGGACATCAATCCAAGAGACCCAGTACTTC; CDR3 protein: CASSLSGTSIQETQYF
V gene: TRBV6-2/TRBV6-3; J gene: TRBJ2-7; clone size: -; D gene: -; CDR3 DNA: TGTGCCAGCAGCCCCGGGTCCAAAAACTACGAGCAGTACTTC; CDR3 protein: CASSPGSKNYEQYF
V gene: TRBV15; J gene: TRBJ2-7; clone size: -; D gene: -; CDR3 DNA: TGTGCCACCAGCAGCGCAAGGAGCTCCTACGAGCAGTACTTC; CDR3 protein: CATSSARSSYEQYF
V gene: TRBV12-3/TRBV12-4; J gene: TRBJ1-1; clone size: few; D gene: -; CDR3 DNA: TGTGCCAGCAGTTTACAGGTCACTGAAGCTTTCTTT; CDR3 protein: CASSLQVTEAFF
V gene: TRBV10-2; J gene: TRBJ1-2; clone size: few; D gene: -; CDR3 DNA: TGCGCCAGCAGTGATAGTACTCGGGGGGGTTATGGCTACACCTTC; CDR3 protein: CASSDSTRGGYGYTF
V gene: TRBV7-9; J gene: TRBJ1-4; clone size: -; D gene: -; CDR3 DNA: TGTGCCAGCAGCTTAGGAGTCGGGTTTGAAAAACTGTTTTTT; CDR3 protein: CASSLGVGFEKLFF
V gene: TRBV11-2; J gene: TRBJ1-6; clone size: -; D gene: TRBD1; CDR3 DNA: TGTGCCAGCAGCTTAGATAGTGTCAGGGGGTCGCCCCTCCACTTT; CDR3 protein: CASSLDSVRGSPLHF
V gene: TRBV2; J gene: TRBJ1-1; clone size: -; D gene: -; CDR3 DNA: TGTGCCAGCAGTAAGGGAGGCACTGAAGCTTTCTTT; CDR3 protein: CASSKGGTEAFF
V gene: TRBV28; J gene: TRBJ1-5; clone size: -; D gene: -; CDR3 DNA: TGTGCCAGCAGTTTAACGGGGAATCAGCCCCAGCATTTT; CDR3 protein: CASSLTGNQPQHF
V gene: TRBV5-1; J gene: TRBJ2-2; clone size: -; D gene: TRBD1; CDR3 DNA: TGCGCCAGCAGCCGCACCGGGACAGGGATCACCGGGGAGCTGTTTTTT; CDR3 protein: CASSRTGTGITGELFF
V gene: TRBV11-3; J gene: TRBJ2-1; clone size: -; D gene: TRBD2; CDR3 DNA: TGTGCCAGCAGCCAAGCGGGGACCCTCTACAATGAGCAGTTCTTC; CDR3 protein: CASSQAGTLYNEQFF
V gene: TRBV19; J gene: TRBJ1-5; clone size: once; D gene: -; CDR3 DNA: TGTGCCAGTAGCACCCGCGGGGGCGGTCAGCCCCAGCATTTT; CDR3 protein: CASSTRGGGQPQHF
V gene: TRBV27; J gene: TRBJ2-7; clone size: -; D gene: TRBD1; CDR3 DNA: TGTGCCAGCAGTTTTGGGACAGGCTCCTACGAGCAGTACTTC; CDR3 protein: CASSFGTGSYEQYF
V gene: TRBV2; J gene: TRBJ1-1; clone size: -; D gene: -; CDR3 DNA: TGTGCCAGCCACTACAGGGCGAACACTGAAGCTTTCTTT; CDR3 protein: CASHYRANTEAFF
V gene: TRBV5-1; J gene: TRBJ2-1; clone size: -; D gene: -; CDR3 DNA: TGCGCCAGCTCCACAATGAACAATGAGCAGTTCTTC; CDR3 protein: CASSTMNNEQFF
V gene: TRBV5-1; J gene: TRBJ1-4; clone size: many; D gene: TRBD1; CDR3 DNA: TGCGCCAGCAGCTTGGTGGGGACAGGGCCCCGGTTTAATGAAAAACTGTTTTTT; CDR3 protein: CASSLVGTGPRFNEKLFF
V gene: TRBV5-1; J gene: TRBJ1-1; clone size: -; D gene: -; CDR3 DNA: TGCGCCAGCAGCTTGGGCCCGGGGAACACTGAAGCTTTCTTT; CDR3 protein: CASSLGPGNTEAFF
V gene: TRBV29-1; J gene: TRBJ1-1; clone size: -; D gene: TRBD1; CDR3 DNA: TGCAGCGTTGGCAGGGGGAGGTTCACTGAAGCTTTCTTT; CDR3 protein: CSVGRGRFTEAFF
V gene: TRBV4-1; J gene: TRBJ2-7; clone size: -; D gene: TRBD2; CDR3 DNA: TGCGCCAGCAGCCAACTCAGCGGGAGTTTCTACGAGCAGTACTTC; CDR3 protein: CASSQLSGSFYEQYF
V gene: TRBV6-5; J gene: TRBJ1-2; clone size: -; D gene: TRBD1; CDR3 DNA: TGTGCCAGCAGGGGGACAGGGGGACTCTATGGCTACACCTTC; CDR3 protein: CASRGTGGLYGYTF
V gene: TRBV2; J gene: TRBJ2-5; clone size: -; D gene: TRBD2; CDR3 DNA: TGTGCCAGCAGTAGGACTAGCGGGATGGAGACCCAGTACTTC; CDR3 protein: CASSRTSGMETQYF
V gene: TRBV7-9; J gene: TRBJ2-5; clone size: -; D gene: -; CDR3 DNA: TGTGCCAGCAGCTTAGGCGGACACCGGGAGACCCAGTACTTC; CDR3 protein: CASSLGGHRETQYF
V gene: TRBV7-9; J gene: TRBJ1-2; clone size: -; D gene: -; CDR3 DNA: TGTGCCAGCAGCTTAGCGGACGGGGTTAACTATGGCTACACCTTC; CDR3 protein: CASSLADGVNYGYTF
V gene: TRBV19; J gene: TRBJ1-5; clone size: -; D gene: TRBD1; CDR3 DNA: TGTGCCAGTAGTATTGGGACAGGGGGCAATCAGCCCCAGCATTTT; CDR3 protein: CASSIGTGGNQPQHF
V gene: TRBV19; J gene: TRBJ1-2; clone size: -; D gene: -; CDR3 DNA: TGTGCCAGCATGTCTTGGGGAGCTAACTATGGCTACACCTTC; CDR3 protein: CASMSWGANYGYTF
V gene: TRBV2; J gene: TRBJ2-1; clone size: -; D gene: -; CDR3 DNA: TGTGCCAGCGGCCAATACCCGTTATCCTACAATGAGCAGTTCTTC; CDR3 protein: CASGQYPLSYNEQFF